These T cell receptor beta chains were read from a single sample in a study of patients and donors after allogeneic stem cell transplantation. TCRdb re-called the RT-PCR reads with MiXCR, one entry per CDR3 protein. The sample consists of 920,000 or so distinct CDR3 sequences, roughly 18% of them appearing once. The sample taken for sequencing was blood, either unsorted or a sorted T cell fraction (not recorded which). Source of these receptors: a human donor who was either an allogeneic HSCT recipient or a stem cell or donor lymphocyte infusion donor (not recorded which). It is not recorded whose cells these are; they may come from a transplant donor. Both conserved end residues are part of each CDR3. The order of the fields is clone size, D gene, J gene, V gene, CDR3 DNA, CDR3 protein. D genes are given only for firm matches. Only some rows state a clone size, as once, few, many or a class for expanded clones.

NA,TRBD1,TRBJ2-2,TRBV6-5,TGTGCCAGCAGTTACGAGACAGGGGTCAACACCGGGGAGCTGTTTTTT,CASSYETGVNTGELFF
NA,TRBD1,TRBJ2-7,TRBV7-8,TGTGCCAGCAGCTCGAGGGCGGGACAGGGAAGGAACGAGCAGTACTTC,CASSSRAGQGRNEQYF
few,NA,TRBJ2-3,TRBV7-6,TGTGCCAGCAGCCCTACCGCTAATACGCAGTATTTT,CASSPTANTQYF
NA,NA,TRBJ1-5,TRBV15,TGTGCCACCAGCAGAGCAGGGGTCAATCAGCCCCAGCATTTT,CATSRAGVNQPQHF
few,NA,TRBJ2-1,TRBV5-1,TGCGCCAGCAGCTTGACTAGTCCCGGTGAGCAGTTCTTC,CASSLTSPGEQFF
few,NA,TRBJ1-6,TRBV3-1,TGTGCCAGCAGCCAAGAGGAATTTCCCCTCCACTTT,CASSQEEFPLHF
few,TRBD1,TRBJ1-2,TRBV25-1,TGTGCCAGCAGTGAAAACCCCGGGACAGCTCTCAATGGCTACACCTTC,CASSENPGTALNGYTF
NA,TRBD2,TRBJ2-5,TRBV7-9,TGTGCCAGCAGCTTAGTGGGGGGGTACCAAGAGACCCAGTACTTC,CASSLVGGYQETQYF
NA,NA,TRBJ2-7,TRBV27,TGTGCCAGCAGTGGGGTGGGGGTTAGCTCCTACGAGCAGTACTTC,CASSGVGVSSYEQYF
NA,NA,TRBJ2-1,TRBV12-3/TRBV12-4,TGTGCCAGCAGTTTAGGAGACGGAAAGGTCTTC,CASSLGDGKVF
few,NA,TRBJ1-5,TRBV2,TGTGCCAGCAGCCGAGGGACTTGGGAGGATCAGCCCCAGCATTTT,CASSRGTWEDQPQHF
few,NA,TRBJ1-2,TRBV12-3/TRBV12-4,TGTGCCAGCAGTCATCGACAAGTCTATGGCTACACCTTC,CASSHRQVYGYTF
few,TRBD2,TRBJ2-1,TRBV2,TGTGCCAGCAGGGGGCTAGCGGGGTCCTACAATGAGCAGTTCTTC,CASRGLAGSYNEQFF
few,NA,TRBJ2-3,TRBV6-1,TGTGCCAGCAGTCGTCAGGGGGGTCGCCTGGATACGCAGTATTTT,CASSRQGGRLDTQYF
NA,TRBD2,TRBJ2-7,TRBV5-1,TGCGCCAGCAGCTTGGCGGGCGGGGGGGGAAGCTCCTACGAGCAGTACTTC,CASSLAGGGGSSYEQYF
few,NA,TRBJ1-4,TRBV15,TGTGCCACCCTCGAGGGTGCGGGGACTAATGAAAAACTGTTTTTT,CATLEGAGTNEKLFF
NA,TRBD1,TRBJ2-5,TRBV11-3,TGTGCCAGCAGCTCCTACAGGGGGGAAGAGACCCAGTACTTC,CASSSYRGEETQYF
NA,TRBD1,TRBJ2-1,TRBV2,TGTGCCAGCGGGGGGACAGGGGATTATCCCTACAATGAGCAGTTCTTC,CASGGTGDYPYNEQFF
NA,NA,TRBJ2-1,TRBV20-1,TGCAGTGCTAGAGTGCCAGCGGTCTCCTACAATGAGCAGTTCTTC,CSARVPAVSYNEQFF
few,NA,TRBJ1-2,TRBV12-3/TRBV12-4,TGTGCCAGCACCCTAATCGGCAATGGCTACACCTTC,CASTLIGNGYTF
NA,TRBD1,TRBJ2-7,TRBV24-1,TGTGCCACCAGTGAGGCCGGGACAGGGACTACCTACGAGCAGTACTTC,CATSEAGTGTTYEQYF
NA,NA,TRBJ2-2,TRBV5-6,TGTGCCAGCACCATGGCCAGGGGGGTCACCGGGGAGCTGTTTTTT,CASTMARGVTGELFF
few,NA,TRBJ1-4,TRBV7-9,TGTGCCAGCAGCTTCGACGGGACACCGGATGAAAAACTGTTTTTT,CASSFDGTPDEKLFF
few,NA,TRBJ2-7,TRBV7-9,TGTGCCAGCAGCCAACAGAGGGACGAGCAGTACTTC,CASSQQRDEQYF
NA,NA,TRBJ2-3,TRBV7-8,TGTGCCAGCAGCTTAAGGGACTGGGGGGTCTCAGATACGCAGTATTTT,CASSLRDWGVSDTQYF
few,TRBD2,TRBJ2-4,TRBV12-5,TGTGCTAGTGGTTTGGCTAGCGGGAACAAAAACATTCAGTACTTC,CASGLASGNKNIQYF
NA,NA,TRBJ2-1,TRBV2,TGTGCCAGCAGTGAAATGCAGATGCATGAGCAGTTCTTC,CASSEMQMHEQFF
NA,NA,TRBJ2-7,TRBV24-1,TGTGCCACCAGTGATTCCGGGACTCACTACGAGCAGTACTTC,CATSDSGTHYEQYF
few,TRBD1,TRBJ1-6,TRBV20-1,TGCAGTGCCCCGGGACAGGGCTCCTATAATTCACCCCTCCACTTT,CSAPGQGSYNSPLHF
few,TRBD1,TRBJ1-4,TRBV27,TGTGCCAGCAGGACCCCCCGGACAGGGAGCGAAAAACTGTTTTTT,CASRTPRTGSEKLFF
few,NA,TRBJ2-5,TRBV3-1,TGTGCCAGCAGCCAAGGGCCGGGGGTCCAAGAGACCCAGTACTTC,CASSQGPGVQETQYF